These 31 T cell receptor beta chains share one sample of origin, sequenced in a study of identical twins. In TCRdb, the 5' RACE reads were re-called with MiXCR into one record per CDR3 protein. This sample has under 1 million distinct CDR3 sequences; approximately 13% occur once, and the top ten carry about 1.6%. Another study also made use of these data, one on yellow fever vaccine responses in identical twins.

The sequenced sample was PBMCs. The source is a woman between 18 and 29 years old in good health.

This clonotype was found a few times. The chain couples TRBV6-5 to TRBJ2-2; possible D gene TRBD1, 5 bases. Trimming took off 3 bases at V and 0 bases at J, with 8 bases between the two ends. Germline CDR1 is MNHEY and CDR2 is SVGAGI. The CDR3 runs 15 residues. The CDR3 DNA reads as TGTGCCAGCAGTTATATCAGGGCGAACACCGGGGAGCTGTTTTTT. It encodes CASSYIRANTGELFF.

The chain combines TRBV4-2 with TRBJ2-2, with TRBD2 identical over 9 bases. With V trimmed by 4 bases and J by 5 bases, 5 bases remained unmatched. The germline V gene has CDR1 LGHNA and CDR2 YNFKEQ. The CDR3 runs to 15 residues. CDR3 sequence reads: CASSLSGGSTGELFF. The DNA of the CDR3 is TGTGCCAGCAGCCTTAGCGGGGGAAGTACCGGGGAGCTGTTTTTT.

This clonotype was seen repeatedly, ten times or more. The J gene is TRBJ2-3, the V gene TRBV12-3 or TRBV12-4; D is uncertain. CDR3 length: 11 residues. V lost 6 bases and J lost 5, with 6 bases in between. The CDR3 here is CASSPRDTQYF. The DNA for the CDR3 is TGTGCCAGCAGCCCCAGAGATACGCAGTATTTT.

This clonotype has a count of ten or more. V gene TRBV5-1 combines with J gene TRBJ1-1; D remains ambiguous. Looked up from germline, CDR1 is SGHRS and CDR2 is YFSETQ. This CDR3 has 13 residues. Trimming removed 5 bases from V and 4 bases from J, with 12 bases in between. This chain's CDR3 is CASSSGLATEAFF. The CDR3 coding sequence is TGCGCCAGCAGTTCGGGGTTGGCCACTGAAGCTTTCTTT.

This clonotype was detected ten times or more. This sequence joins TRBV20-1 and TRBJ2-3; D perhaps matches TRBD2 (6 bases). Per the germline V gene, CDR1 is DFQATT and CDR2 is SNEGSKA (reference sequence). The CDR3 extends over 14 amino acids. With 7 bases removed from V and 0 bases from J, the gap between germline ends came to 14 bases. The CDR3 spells CSVPGGDSTDTQYF. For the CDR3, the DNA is TGCAGTGTCCCTGGCGGGGATAGCACAGATACGCAGTATTTT.

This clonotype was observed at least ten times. The CDR3 bases are TGTGCCAGCTCACCACCCCAGGGACGAGATACGCAGTATTTT. Translation: CASSPPQGRDTQYF. The chain recombines TRBV18 with TRBJ2-3; D might be TRBD1 or TRBD2, each matching 5 bases. Germline V CDR1 and CDR2: KGHSH, LQKENI. Trimming took off 0 bases at V and 5 bases at J, with 9 bases between the two ends. This CDR3 contains 14 residues. Full variable domain (rest looked up from reference TRBV18 and TRBJ2-3): NAGVMQNPRHLVRRRGQEARLRCSPMKGHSHVYWYRQLPEEGLKFMVYLQKENIIDESGMPKERFSAEFPKEGPSILRIQQVVRGDSAAYFCASSPPQGRDTQYFGPGTRLTVL.

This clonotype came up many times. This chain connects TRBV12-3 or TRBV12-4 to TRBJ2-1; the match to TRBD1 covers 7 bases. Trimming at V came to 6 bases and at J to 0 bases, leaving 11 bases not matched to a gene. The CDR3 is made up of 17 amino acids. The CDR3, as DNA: TGTGCCAGCAGCCCTGGACAGGCGTTCAGCTCCTACAATGAGCAGTTCTTC. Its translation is CASSPGQAFSSYNEQFF.

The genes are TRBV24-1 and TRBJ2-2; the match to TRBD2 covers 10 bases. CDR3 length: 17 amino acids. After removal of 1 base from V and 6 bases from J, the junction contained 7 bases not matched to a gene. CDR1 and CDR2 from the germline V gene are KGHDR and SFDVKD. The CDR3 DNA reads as TGTGCCACCAGTGATTTTCCGACTAGCGGGTCCCCCGGGGAGCTGTTTTTT. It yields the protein CATSDFPTSGSPGELFF.

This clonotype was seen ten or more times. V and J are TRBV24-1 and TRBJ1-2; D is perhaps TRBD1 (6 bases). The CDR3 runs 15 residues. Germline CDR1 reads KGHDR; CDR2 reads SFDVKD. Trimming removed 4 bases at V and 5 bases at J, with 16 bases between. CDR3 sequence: CATSDRTGNQYGYTF. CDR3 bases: TGTGCCACCAGTGACCGCACAGGGAACCAGTATGGCTACACCTTC.

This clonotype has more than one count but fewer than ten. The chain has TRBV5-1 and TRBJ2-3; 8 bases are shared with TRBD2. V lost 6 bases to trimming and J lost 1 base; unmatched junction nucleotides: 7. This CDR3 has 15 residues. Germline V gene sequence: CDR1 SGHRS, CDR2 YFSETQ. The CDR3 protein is CASNPQTSGTDTQYF. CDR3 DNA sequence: TGCGCCAGCAACCCTCAGACTAGCGGCACAGATACGCAGTATTTT.

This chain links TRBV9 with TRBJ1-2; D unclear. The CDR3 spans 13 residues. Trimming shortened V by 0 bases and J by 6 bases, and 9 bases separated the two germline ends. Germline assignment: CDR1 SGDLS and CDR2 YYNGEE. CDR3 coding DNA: TGTGCCAGCAGCGTAGAATGGTCAGATGGCTACACCTTC. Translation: CASSVEWSDGYTF.

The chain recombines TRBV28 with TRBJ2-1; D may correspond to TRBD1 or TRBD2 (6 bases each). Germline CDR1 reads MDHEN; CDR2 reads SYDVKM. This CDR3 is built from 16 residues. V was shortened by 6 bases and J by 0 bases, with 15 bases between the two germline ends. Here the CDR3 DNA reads TGTGCCAGCAGCACCCTCGGGGGCGACTCCTACAATGAGCAGTTCTTC. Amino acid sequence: CASSTLGGDSYNEQFF. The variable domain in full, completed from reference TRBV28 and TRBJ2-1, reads DVKVTQSSRYLVKRTGEKVFLECVQDMDHENMFWYRQDPGLGLRLIYFSYDVKMKEKGDIPEGYSVSREKKERFSLILESASTNQTSMYLCASSTLGGDSYNEQFFGPGTRLTVL.

CDR3 DNA: TGTGCCAGCAGAGCCGGGACTATTCAGCTGTTTTTT. It is translated as CASRAGTIQLFF. J is TRBJ2-2 and V is TRBV2; the match to TRBD2 covers 7 bases. Per the germline V gene, CDR1 is SNHLY and CDR2 is FYNNEI. The CDR3 runs 12 residues. The J segment lost 12 bases and the V segment lost 6 bases, leaving 7 bases of the junction unmatched. Supplemented by reference TRBV2 and TRBJ2-2, the full variable domain reads EPEVTQTPSHQVTQMGQEVILRCVPISNHLYFYWYRQILGQKVEFLVSFYNNEISEKSEIFDDQFSVERPDGSNFTLKIRSTKLEDSAMYFCASRAGTIQLFFGEGSRLTVL.

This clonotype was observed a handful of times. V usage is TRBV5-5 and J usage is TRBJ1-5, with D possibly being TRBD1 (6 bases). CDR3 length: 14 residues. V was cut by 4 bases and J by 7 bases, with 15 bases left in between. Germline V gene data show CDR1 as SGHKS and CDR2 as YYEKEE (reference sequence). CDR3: CASSGTGQAQPQHF. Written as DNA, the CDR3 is TGTGCCAGCAGCGGCACAGGGCAAGCACAGCCCCAGCATTTT.

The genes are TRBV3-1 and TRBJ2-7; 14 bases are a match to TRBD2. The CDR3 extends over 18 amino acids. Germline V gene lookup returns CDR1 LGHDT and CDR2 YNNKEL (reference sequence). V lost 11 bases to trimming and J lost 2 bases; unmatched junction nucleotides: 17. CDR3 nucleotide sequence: TGTGCCTTCTGTCGGGGACTAGCGGGAGTAGATATCGCCTACGAGCAGTACTTC. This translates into CAFCRGLAGVDIAYEQYF.

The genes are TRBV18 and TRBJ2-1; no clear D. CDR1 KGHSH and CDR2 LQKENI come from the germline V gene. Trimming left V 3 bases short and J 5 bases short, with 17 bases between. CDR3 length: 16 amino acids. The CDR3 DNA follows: TGTGCCAGCTCACCGGGGTTCGGGCAGCCGAACAATGAGCAGTTCTTC. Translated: CASSPGFGQPNNEQFF.

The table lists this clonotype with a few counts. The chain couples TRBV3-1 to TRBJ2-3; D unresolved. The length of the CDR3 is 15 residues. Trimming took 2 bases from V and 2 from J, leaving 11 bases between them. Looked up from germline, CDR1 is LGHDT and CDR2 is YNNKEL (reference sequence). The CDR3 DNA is TGTGCCAGCAGCCAAAACCCTCCGGCCACAGATACGCAGTATTTT. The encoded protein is CASSQNPPATDTQYF.

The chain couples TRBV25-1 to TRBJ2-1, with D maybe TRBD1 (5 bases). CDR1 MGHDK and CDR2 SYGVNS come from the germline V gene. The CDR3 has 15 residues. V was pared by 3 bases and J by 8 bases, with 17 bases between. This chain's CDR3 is CASSEYRILGDEQFF. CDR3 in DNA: TGTGCCAGCAGTGAGTACAGGATTCTTGGCGATGAGCAGTTCTTC. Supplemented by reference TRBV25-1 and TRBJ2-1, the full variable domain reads EADIYQTPRYLVIGTGKKITLECSQTMGHDKMYWYQQDPGMELHLIHYSYGVNSTEKGDLSSESTVSRIRTEHFPLTLESARPSHTSQYLCASSEYRILGDEQFFGPGTRLTVL.

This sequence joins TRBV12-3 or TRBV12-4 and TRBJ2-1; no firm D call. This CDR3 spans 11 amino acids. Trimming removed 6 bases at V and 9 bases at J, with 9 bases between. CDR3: CASSSVSEQFF. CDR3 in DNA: TGTGCCAGCAGCTCAGTTAGTGAGCAGTTCTTC.

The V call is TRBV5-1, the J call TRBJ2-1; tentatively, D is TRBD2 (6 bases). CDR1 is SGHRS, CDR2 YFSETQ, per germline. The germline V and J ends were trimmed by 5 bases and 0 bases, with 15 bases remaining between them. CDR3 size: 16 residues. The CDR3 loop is CASRVLAATSYNEQFF. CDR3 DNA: TGCGCCAGCAGAGTTTTAGCGGCGACCTCCTACAATGAGCAGTTCTTC.

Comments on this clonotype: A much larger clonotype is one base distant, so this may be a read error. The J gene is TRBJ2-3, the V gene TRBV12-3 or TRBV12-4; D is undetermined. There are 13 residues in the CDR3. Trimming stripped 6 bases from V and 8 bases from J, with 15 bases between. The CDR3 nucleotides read TGTGCCAGCAGAAAGAGCACATCGTTTACGCAGTATTTT. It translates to CASRKSTSFTQYF.

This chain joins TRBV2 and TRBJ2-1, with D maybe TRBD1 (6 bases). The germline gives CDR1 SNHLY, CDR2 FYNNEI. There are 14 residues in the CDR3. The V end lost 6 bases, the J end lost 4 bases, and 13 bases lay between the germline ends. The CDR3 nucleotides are TGTGCCAGCAGCGGACACACAGGGTACAATGAGCAGTTCTTC. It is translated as CASSGHTGYNEQFF.

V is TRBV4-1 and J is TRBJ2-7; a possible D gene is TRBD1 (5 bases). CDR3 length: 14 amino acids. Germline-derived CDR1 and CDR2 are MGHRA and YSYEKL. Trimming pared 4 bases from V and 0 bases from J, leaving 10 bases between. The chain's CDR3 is CASSPHRSSYEQYF. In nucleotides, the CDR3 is TGCGCCAGCAGCCCACACAGGAGCTCCTACGAGCAGTACTTC.

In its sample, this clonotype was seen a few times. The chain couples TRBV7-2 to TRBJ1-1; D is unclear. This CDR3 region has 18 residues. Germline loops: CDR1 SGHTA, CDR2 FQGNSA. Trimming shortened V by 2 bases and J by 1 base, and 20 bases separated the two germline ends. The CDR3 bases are TGTGCCAGCAGCTTATCGGTGGCAGGTGGTCCTACGAACACTGAAGCTTTCTTT. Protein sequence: CASSLSVAGGPTNTEAFF.

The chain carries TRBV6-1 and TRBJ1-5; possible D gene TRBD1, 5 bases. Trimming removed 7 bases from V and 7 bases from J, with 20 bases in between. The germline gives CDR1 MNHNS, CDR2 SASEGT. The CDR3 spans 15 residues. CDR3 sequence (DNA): TGTGCCAGCACTGAGGGCGCCGGGACCTCACAGCCCCAGCATTTT. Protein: CASTEGAGTSQPQHF.

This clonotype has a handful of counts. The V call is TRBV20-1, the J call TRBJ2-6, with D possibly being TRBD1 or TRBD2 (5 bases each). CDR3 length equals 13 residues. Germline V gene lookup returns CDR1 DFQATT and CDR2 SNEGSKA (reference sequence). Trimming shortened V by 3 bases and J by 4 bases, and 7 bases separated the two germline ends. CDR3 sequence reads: CSASGDGANVLTF. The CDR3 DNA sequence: TGCAGTGCTAGTGGGGACGGGGCCAACGTCCTGACTTTC.

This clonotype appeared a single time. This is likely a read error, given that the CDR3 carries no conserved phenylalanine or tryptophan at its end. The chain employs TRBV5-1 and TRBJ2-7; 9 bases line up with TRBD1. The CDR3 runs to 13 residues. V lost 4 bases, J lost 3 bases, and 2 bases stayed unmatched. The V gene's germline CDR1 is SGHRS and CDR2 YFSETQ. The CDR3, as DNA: TGCGCCAGCAGCCCGGACAGGGGCTACGAGCAGTACTTG. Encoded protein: CASSPDRGYEQYL.

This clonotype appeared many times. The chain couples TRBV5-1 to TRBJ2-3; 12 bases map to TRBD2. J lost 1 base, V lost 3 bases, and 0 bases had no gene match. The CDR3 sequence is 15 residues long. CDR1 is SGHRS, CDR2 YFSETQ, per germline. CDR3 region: CASSWTSGGTDTQYF. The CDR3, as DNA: TGCGCCAGCAGCTGGACTAGCGGGGGCACAGATACGCAGTATTTT.

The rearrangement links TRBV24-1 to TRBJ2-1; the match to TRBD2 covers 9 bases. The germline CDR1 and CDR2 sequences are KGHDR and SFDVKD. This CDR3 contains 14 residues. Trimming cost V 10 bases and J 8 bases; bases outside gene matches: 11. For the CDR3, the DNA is TGTGCCACGGCCGGGACTAGCTTCGTCTATGAGCAGTTCTTC. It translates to CATAGTSFVYEQFF.

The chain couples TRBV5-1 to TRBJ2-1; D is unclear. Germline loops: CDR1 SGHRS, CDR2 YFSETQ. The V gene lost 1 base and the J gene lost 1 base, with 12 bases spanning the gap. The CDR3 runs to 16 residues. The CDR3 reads CASSLPSAQSYNEQFF. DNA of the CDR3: TGCGCCAGCAGCTTGCCCTCAGCGCAGTCCTACAATGAGCAGTTCTTC.

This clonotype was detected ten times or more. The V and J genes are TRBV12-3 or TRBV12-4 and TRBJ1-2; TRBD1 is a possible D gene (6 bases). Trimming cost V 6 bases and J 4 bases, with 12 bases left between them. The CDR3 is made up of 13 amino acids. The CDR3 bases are TGTGCCAGCAGCACAGGACAGTTCTATGGCTACACCTTC. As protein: CASSTGQFYGYTF.